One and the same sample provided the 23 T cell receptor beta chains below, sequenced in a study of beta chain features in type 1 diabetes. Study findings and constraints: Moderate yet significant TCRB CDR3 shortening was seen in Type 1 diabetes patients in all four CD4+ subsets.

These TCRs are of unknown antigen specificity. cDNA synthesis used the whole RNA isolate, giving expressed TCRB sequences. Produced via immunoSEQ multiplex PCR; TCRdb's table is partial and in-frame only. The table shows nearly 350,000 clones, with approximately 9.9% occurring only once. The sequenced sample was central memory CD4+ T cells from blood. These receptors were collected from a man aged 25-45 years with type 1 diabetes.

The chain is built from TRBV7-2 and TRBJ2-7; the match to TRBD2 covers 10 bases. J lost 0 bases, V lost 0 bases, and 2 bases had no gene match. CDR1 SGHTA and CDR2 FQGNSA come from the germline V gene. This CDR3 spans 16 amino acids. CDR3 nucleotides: TGTGCCAGCAGCTTAGCCGGGACTAGCGTCTCCTACGAGCAGTACTTC. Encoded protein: CASSLAGTSVSYEQYF.

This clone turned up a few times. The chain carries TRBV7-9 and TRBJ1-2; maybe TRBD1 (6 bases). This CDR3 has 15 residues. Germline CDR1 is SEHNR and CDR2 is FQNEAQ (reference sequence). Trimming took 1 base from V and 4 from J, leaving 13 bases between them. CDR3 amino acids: CASSLGAGESYGYTF. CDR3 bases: TGTGCCAGCAGCTTAGGGGCAGGGGAGAGCTATGGCTACACCTTC.

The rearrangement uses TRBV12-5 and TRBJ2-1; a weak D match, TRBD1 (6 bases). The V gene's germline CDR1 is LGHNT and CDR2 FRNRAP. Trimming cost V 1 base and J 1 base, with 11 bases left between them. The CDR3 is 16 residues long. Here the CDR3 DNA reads TGTGCTAGTGGTTTGGATGGGGACAAGTCCTACAATGAGCAGTTCTTC. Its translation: CASGLDGDKSYNEQFF.

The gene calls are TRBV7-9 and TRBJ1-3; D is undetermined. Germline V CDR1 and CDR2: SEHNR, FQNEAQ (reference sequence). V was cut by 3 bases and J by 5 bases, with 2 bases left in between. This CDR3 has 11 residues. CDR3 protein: CASSFRNTIYF. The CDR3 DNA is TGTGCCAGCAGCTTCCGAAACACCATATATTTT.

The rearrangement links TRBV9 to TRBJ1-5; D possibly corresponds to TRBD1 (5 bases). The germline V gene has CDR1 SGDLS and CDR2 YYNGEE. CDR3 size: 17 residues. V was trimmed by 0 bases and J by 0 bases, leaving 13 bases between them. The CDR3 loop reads CASSVALVRVSNQPQHF. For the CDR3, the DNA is TGTGCCAGCAGCGTAGCCCTCGTCAGGGTTAGCAATCAGCCCCAGCATTTT.

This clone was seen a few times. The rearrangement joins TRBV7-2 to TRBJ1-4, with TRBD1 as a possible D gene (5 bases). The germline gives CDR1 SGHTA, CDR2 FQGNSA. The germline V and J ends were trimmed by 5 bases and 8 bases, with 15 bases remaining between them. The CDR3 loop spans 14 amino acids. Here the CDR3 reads CASSPQRGREKLFF. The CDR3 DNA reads TGTGCCAGCAGCCCCCAACGGGGCCGAGAAAAACTGTTTTTT.

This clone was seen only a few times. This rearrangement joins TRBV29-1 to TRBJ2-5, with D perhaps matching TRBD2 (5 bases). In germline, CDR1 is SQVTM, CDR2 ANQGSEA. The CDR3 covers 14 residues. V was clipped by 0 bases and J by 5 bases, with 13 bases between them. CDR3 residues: CSVEDRRRRETQYF. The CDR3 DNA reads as TGCAGCGTTGAAGATAGGCGGAGGCGGGAGACCCAGTACTTC.

CDR3 in amino acids: CASSLGPGQGFGYTF. DNA of the CDR3: TGTGCCAGCAGCTTGGGCCCGGGACAGGGGTTTGGCTACACCTTC. The chain links TRBV7-9 to TRBJ1-2, with 10 nucleotides matching TRBD1. The CDR3 runs to 15 residues. From germline, CDR1 is SEHNR and CDR2 FQNEAQ (reference sequence). J lost 7 bases, V lost 3 bases, and 8 bases had no gene match.

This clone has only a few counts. CDR3 nucleotide sequence: TGTGCCACCAGCAGAGGCAGGGAAGGGACCCAGTACTTC. This translates into CATSRGREGTQYF. The chain combines TRBV15 with TRBJ2-5; perhaps TRBD1 as D (5 bases). This CDR3 is built from 13 residues. Trimming shortened V by 1 base and J by 7 bases, and 10 bases separated the two germline ends. Germline CDR1 and CDR2: LNHNV and YYDKDF (reference sequence). Filled out from reference TRBV15 and TRBJ2-5, the complete variable domain reads DAMVIQNPRYQVTQFGKPVTLSCSQTLNHNVMYWYQQKSSQAPKLLFHYYDKDFNNEADTPDNFQSRRPNTSFCFLDIRSPGLGDTAMYLCATSRGREGTQYFGPGTRLLVL.

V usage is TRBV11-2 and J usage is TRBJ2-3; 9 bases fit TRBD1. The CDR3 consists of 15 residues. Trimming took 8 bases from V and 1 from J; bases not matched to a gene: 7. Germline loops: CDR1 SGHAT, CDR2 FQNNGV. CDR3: CASGGGDRGTDTQYF. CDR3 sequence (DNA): TGTGCCAGCGGTGGTGGGGACAGGGGCACAGATACGCAGTATTTT.

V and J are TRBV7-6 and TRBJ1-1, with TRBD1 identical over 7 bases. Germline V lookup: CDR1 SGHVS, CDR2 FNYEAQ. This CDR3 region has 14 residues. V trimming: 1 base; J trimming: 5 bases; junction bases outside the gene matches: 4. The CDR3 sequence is CASSLGAGGTEAFF. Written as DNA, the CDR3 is TGTGCCAGCAGCTTAGGAGCAGGGGGGACTGAAGCTTTCTTT. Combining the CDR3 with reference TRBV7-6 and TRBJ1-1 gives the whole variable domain GAGVSQSPRYKVTKRGQDVALRCDPISGHVSLYWYRQALGQGPEFLTYFNYEAQQDKSGLPNDRFSAERPEGSISTLTIQRTEQRDSAMYRCASSLGAGGTEAFFGQGTRLTVV.

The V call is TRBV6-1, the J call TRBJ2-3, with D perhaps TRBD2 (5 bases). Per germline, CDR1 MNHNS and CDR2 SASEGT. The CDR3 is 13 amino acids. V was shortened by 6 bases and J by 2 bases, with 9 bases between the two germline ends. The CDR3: CASRDFLTDTQYF. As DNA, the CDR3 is TGTGCCAGCAGGGACTTCCTCACAGATACGCAGTATTTT.

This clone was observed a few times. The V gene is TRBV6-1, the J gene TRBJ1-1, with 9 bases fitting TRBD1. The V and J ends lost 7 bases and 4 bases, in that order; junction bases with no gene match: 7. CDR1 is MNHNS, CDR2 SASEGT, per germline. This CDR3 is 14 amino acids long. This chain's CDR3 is CASNRDRVVTEAFF. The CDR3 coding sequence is TGTGCCAGCAACCGGGACAGGGTGGTCACTGAAGCTTTCTTT.

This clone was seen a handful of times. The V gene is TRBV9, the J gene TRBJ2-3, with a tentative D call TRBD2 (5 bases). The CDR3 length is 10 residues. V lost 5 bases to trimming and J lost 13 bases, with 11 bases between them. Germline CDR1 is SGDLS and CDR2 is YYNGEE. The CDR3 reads CASRLPEEYF. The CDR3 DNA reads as TGTGCCAGCAGACTCCCGGAGGAGTATTTT.

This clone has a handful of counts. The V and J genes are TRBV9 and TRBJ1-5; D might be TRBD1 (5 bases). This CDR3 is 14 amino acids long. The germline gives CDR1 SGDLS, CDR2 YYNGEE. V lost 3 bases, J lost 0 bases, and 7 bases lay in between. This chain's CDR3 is CASSDRPSNQPQHF. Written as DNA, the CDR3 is TGTGCCAGCAGCGACAGGCCTAGCAATCAGCCCCAGCATTTT.

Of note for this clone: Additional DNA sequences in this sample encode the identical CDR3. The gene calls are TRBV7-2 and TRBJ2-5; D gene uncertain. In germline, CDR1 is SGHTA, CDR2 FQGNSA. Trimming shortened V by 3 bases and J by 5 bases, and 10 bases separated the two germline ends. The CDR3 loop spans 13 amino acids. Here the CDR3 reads CASSLVFGETQYF. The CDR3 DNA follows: TGTGCCAGCAGCTTGGTGTTTGGCGAGACCCAGTACTTC.

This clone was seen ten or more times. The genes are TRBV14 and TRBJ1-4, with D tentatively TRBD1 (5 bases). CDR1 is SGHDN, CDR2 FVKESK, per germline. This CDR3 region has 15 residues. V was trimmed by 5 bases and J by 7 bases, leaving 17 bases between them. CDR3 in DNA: TGTGCCAGCAGCAGGGGCGTAGGGCGGGGTGAAAAACTGTTTTTT. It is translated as CASSRGVGRGEKLFF.

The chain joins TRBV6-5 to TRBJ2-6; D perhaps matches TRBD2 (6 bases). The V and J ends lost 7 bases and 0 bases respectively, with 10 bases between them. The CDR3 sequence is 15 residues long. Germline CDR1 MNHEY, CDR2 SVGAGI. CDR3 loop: CASMRGNSGANVLTF. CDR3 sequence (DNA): TGTGCCAGCATGCGGGGAAACTCTGGGGCCAACGTCCTGACTTTC.

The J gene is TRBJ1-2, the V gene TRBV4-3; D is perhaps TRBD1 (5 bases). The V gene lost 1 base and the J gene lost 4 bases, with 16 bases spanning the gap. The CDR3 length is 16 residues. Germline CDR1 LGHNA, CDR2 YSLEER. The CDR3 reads CASSQGIRDSIYGYTF. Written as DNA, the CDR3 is TGCGCCAGCAGCCAAGGGATAAGAGACAGTATCTATGGCTACACCTTC.

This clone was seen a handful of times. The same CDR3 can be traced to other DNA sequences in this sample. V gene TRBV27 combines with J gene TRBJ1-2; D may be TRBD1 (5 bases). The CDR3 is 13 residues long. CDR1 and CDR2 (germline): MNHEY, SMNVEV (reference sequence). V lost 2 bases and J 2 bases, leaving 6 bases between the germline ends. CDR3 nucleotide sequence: TGTGCCAGCAGTTTAGAGGGGAACTATGGCTACACCTTC. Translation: CASSLEGNYGYTF.

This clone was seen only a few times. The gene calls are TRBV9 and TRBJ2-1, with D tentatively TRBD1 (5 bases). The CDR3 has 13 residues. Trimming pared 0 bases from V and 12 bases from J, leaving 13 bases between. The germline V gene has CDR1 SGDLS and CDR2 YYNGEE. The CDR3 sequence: CASSVEGSGSQFF. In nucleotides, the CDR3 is TGTGCCAGCAGCGTAGAGGGGTCAGGTTCGCAGTTCTTC.

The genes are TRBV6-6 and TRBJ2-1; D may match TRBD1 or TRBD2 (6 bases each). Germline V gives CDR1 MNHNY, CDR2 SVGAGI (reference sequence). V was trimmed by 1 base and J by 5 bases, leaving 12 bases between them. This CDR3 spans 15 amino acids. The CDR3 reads CASSYWGAGNNEQFF. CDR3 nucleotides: TGTGCCAGCAGTTACTGGGGGGCAGGAAACAATGAGCAGTTCTTC.

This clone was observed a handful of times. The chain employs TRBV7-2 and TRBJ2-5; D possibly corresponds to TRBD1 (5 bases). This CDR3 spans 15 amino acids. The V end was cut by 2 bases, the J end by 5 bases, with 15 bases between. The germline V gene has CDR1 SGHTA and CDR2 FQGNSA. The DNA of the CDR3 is TGTGCCAGCAGCTTATCTGCCAGGGCCCGTGAGACCCAGTACTTC. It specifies CASSLSARARETQYF.